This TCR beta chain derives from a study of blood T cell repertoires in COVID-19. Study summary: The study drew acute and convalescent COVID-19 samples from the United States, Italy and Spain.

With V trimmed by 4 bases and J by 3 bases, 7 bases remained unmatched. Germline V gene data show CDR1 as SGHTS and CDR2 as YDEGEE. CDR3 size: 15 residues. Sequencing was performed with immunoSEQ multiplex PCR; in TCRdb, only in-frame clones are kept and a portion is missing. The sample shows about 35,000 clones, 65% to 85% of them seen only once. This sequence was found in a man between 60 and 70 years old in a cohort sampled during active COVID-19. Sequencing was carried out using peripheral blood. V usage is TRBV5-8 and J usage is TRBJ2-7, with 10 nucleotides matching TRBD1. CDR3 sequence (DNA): TGTGCCAGCAGCGCGACCGGGACAGGGGACTACGAGCAGTACTTC. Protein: CASSATGTGDYEQYF.